These 7 T cell receptor beta chains share one sample of origin, sequenced in a study of blood T cell repertoires in COVID-19. Produced via immunoSEQ multiplex PCR; TCRdb's table is partial and in-frame only. There are 300,000 to 350,000 clones in the sample; around nine tenths occur only once, and about 7% lies in the top ten. Sequencing was done on a sample of peripheral blood. The receptors here all came from a woman in her 70s with COVID-19, enrolled during active disease.

This clone was counted a single time. V and J are TRBV18 and TRBJ1-2, with no clear D. CDR1 and CDR2 from the germline V gene are KGHSH and LQKENI. Trimming cost V 2 bases and J 1 base, with 8 bases left between them. The CDR3 loop spans 14 amino acids. The DNA of the CDR3 is TGTGCCAGCTCACCAGTATTAGATAACTATGGCTACACCTTC. Protein: CASSPVLDNYGYTF.

This chain links TRBV14 with TRBJ1-2, with 8 bases lining up with TRBD1. V lost 4 bases and J lost 3; bases outside the gene matches: 7. The CDR3 runs to 15 residues. Germline CDR1 SGHDN, CDR2 FVKESK. The CDR3 region has the DNA TGTGCCAGCAGCCTCCGGGACAGGTTATACTATGGCTACACCTTC. This encodes CASSLRDRLYYGYTF. The full variable domain, rest sourced from reference TRBV14 and TRBJ1-2, is EAGVTQFPSHSVIEKGQTVTLRCDPISGHDNLYWYRRVMGKEIKFLLHFVKESKQDESGMPNNRFLAERTGGTYSTLKVQPAELEDSGVYFCASSLRDRLYYGYTFGSGTRLTVV.

The chain is built from TRBV19 and TRBJ2-2; 7 positions match TRBD2. Unmatched junction bases numbered 5, after V lost 3 bases and J lost 4 bases. The CDR3 has 15 amino acids. Germline V lookup: CDR1 LNHDA, CDR2 SQIVND (reference sequence). The CDR3: CASSIREGPTGELFF. Written as DNA, the CDR3 is TGTGCCAGTAGTATTAGGGAGGGGCCCACCGGGGAGCTGTTTTTT. Variable domain in full (rest from reference TRBV19 and TRBJ2-2): DGGITQSPKYLFRKEGQNVTLSCEQNLNHDAMYWYRQDPGQGLRLIYYSQIVNDFQKGDIAEGYSVSREKKESFPLTVTSAQKNPTAFYLCASSIREGPTGELFFGEGSRLTVL.

This clone was seen a few times. The J gene is TRBJ1-5, the V gene TRBV6-6; no firm D call. Deletions cut 7 bases from V and 0 bases from J, with 7 bases between. There are 13 residues in the CDR3. Germline V gene lookup returns CDR1 MNHNY and CDR2 SVGAGI (reference sequence). The CDR3 DNA follows: TGTGCCAGCAAGCAGGATAGCAATCAGCCCCAGCATTTT. It specifies CASKQDSNQPQHF.

This CDR3 is CASSAGQGAVEAFF. CDR3 nucleotides: TGTGCCAGCAGCGCGGGACAGGGGGCAGTTGAAGCTTTCTTT. The rearrangement uses TRBV7-9 and TRBJ1-1; the match to TRBD1 covers 12 bases. Germline loops: CDR1 SEHNR, CDR2 FQNEAQ (reference sequence). The CDR3 runs to 14 residues. V lost 5 bases and J lost 7; bases outside the gene matches: 5.

This chain links TRBV3-1 (or the pseudogene TRBV3-2) with TRBJ1-1, with D perhaps TRBD1 (5 bases). There are 14 residues in the CDR3. Germline V gene lookup returns CDR1 LGHDT and CDR2 YNNKEL (reference sequence). The V end lost 4 bases, the J end lost 4 bases, and 13 bases lay between the germline ends. CDR3 DNA sequence: TGTGCCAGCAGCCCGGGGGTCGGGAGCACTGAAGCTTTCTTT. It is translated as CASSPGVGSTEAFF.

The gene calls are TRBV29-1 and TRBJ1-1; 7 bases are a match to TRBD1. Germline CDR1 is SQVTM and CDR2 is ANQGSEA. CDR3 length: 13 residues. V dropped 7 bases and J dropped 3; count of bases not matched to a gene: 8. The CDR3 sequence is CSARPGGYTEAFF. In DNA, the CDR3 is TGCAGCGCCCGACCAGGGGGGTACACTGAAGCTTTCTTT.